One T cell receptor beta chain is described in this entry. The antigen is not known. These data come from a study of T cell responses to AZD1222 COVID-19 vaccine. Findings and caveats of the study: Increased Spike-specific TCR breadth and depth were observed after two AZD1222 doses. Of spike-specific TCRs, nearly half reportedly target regions left unmutated in variants. After the peak T cell response, and only then, were repertoires sampled. The donor group comprised mostly white British people and more females; the analysis possibly underestimated clonal diversity.

The V end was cut by 2 bases, the J end by 0 bases, with 5 bases between. The CDR3 has 14 residues. Germline V gives CDR1 MNHNS, CDR2 SASEGT. Using immunoSEQ multiplex PCR, the repertoire was profiled, and TCRdb retains in-frame clones only, with some absent. The table has approximately 140,000 clones, around 90% seen once. The genes are TRBV6-1 and TRBJ1-3; D is unresolved. The starting material was peripheral blood, obtained 28 days after the second dose of the MenACWY control vaccine. This TCR derives from an adult who received the MenACWY meningococcal vaccine as a control. CDR3 protein: CASSEISSGNTIYF. The CDR3 DNA sequence: TGTGCCAGCAGTGAAATAAGCTCTGGAAACACCATATATTTT.